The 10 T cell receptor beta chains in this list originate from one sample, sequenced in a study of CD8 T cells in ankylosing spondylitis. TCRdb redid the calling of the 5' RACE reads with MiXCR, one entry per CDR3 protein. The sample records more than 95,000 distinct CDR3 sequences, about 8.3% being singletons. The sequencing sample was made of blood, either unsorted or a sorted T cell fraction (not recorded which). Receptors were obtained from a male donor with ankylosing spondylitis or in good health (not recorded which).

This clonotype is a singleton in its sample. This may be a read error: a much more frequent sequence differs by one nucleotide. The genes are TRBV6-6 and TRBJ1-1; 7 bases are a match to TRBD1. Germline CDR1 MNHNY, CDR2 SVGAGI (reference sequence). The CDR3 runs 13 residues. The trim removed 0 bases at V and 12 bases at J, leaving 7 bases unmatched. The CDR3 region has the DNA TGTGCCAGCAGTTACTCGATAACAGGGGAAACTTTCTTT. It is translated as CASSYSITGETFF.

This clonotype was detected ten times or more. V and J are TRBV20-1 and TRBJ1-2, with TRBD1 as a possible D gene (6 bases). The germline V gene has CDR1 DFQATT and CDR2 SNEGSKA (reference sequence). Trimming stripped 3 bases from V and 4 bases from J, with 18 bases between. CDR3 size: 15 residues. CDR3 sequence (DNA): TGCAGTGCTAGGGCCCCCAGGGGCGCGATCTATGGCTACACCTTC. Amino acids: CSARAPRGAIYGYTF.

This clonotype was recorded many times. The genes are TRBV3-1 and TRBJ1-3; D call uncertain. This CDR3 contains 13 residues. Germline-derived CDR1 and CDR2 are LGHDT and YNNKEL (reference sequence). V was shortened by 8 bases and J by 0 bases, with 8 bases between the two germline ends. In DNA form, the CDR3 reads TGTGCCAGCCAGCGAAGCTCTGGAAACACCATATATTTT. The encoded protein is CASQRSSGNTIYF.

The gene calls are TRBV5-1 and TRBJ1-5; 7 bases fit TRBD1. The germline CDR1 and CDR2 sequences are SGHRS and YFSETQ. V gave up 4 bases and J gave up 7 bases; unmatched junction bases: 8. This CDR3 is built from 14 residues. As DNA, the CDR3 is TGCGCCAGCAGCCAGACAGGGTTTTGGCAGCCCCAGCATTTT. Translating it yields CASSQTGFWQPQHF. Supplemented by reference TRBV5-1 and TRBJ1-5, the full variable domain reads KAGVTQTPRYLIKTRGQQVTLSCSPISGHRSVSWYQQTPGQGLQFLFEYFSETQRNKGNFPGRFSGRQFSNSRSEMNVSTLELGDSALYLCASSQTGFWQPQHFGDGTRLSIL.

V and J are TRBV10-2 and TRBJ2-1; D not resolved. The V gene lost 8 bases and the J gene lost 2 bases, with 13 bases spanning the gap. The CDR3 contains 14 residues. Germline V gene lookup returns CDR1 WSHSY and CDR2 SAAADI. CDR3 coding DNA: TGCGCCAGCGATCGGAGTTCGACCTACAATGAGCAGTTCTTC. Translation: CASDRSSTYNEQFF.

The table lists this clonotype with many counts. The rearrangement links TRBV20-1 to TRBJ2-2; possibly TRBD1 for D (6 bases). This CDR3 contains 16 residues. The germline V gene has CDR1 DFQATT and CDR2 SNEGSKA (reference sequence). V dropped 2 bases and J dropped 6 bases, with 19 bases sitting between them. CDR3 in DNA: TGCAGTGCTAGAAGGGCTGCGAGGGGGTCGTCCGGGGAGCTGTTTTTT. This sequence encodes CSARRAARGSSGELFF.

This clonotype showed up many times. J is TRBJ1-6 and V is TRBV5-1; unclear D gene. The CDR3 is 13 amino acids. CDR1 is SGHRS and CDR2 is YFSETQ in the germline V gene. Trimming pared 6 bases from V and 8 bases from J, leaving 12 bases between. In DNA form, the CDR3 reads TGCGCCAGCAAGGTTGTAGGAGATTCACCCCTCCACTTT. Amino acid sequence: CASKVVGDSPLHF.

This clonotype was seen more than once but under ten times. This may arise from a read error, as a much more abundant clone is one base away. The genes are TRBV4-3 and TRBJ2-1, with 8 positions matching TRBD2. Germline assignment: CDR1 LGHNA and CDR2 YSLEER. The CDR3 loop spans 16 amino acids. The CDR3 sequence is CVSSQVRRTSKNEQFF. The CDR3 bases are TGCGTCAGCAGCCAAGTACGGCGGACTAGCAAGAATGAGCAGTTCTTC.

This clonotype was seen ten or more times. The CDR3: CASSLPGQEHTDTQYF. DNA of the CDR3: TGTGCCAGTAGCCTTCCGGGACAGGAGCACACAGATACGCAGTATTTT. This rearrangement joins TRBV19 to TRBJ2-3, with 8 bases matching TRBD1. CDR1 is LNHDA, CDR2 SQIVND, per germline (reference sequence). The CDR3 totals 16 residues. V shed 6 bases and J 2 bases; nucleotides not matched to a gene: 10.

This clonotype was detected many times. The CDR3 spells CASSSSGTAYEQYF. The CDR3 bases are TGTGCCAGCAGCTCCTCAGGGACAGCCTACGAGCAGTACTTC. J is TRBJ2-7 and V is TRBV7-2; 7 bases map to TRBD1. Germline values: CDR1 SGHTA, CDR2 FQGNSA. V was clipped by 4 bases and J by 2 bases; unmatched bases: 5. This CDR3 region has 14 residues. The entire variable domain, with the rest obtained from reference TRBV7-2 and TRBJ2-7, is as follows: GAGVSQSPSNKVTEKGKDVELRCDPISGHTALYWYRQSLGQGLEFLIYFQGNSAPDKSGLPSDRFSAERTGGSVSTLTIQRTQQEDSAVYLCASSSSGTAYEQYFGPGTRLTVT.